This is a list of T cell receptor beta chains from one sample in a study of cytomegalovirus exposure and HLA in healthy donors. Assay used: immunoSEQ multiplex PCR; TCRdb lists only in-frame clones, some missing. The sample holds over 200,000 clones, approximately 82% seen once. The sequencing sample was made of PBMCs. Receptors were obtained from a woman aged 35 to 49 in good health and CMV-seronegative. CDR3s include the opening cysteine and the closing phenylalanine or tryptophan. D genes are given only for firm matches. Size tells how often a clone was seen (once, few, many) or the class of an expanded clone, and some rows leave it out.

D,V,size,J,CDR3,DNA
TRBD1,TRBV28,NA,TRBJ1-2,CASSIGTGPYGYTF,TGTGCCAGCAGCATCGGGACAGGGCCTTATGGCTACACCTTC
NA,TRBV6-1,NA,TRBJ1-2,CASTPSLANYGYTF,TGTGCCAGCACCCCTTCCCTAGCTAACTATGGCTACACCTTC
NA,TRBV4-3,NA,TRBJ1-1,CASSQASGGGTEAFF,TGCGCCAGCAGCCAAGCCTCGGGCGGGGGCACTGAAGCTTTCTTT
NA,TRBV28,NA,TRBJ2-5,CASSWGEETQYF,TGTGCCAGCAGTTGGGGGGAGGAGACCCAGTACTTC
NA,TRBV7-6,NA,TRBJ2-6,CASSPRGSGANVLTF,TGTGCCAGCAGCCCCCGGGGGTCTGGGGCCAACGTCCTGACTTTC
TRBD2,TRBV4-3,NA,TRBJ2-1,CASSQDWAGGISYNEQFF,TGCGCCAGCAGCCAAGATTGGGCGGGGGGAATCTCCTACAATGAGCAGTTCTTC
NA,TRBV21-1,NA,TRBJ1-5,CASSKGRGRNQPQHF,TGTGCCAGCAGCAAAGGCAGGGGGCGAAATCAGCCCCAGCATTTT
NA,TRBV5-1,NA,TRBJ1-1,CASSLELASSTEAFF,TGCGCCAGCAGCTTGGAGTTAGCGTCGAGCACTGAAGCTTTCTTT
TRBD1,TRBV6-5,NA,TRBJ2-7,CASSYRGLTYEQYF,TGTGCCAGCAGCTACAGGGGGCTCACCTACGAGCAGTACTTC
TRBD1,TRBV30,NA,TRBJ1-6,CAWRWDSENSPLHF,TGTGCCTGGAGGTGGGACAGTGAAAATTCACCCCTCCACTTT
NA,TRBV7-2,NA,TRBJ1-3,CASSLNQLQGAGNTIYF,TGTGCCAGCAGCTTAAACCAACTGCAGGGCGCAGGAAACACCATATATTTT
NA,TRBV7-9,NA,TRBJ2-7,CASSYPSTGHSYEQYF,TGTGCCAGCAGCTACCCCAGCACAGGGCACTCCTACGAGCAGTACTTC
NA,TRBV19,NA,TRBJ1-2,CASSTNRDTYGYTF,TGTGCCAGTAGTACTAACCGGGACACCTATGGCTACACCTTC
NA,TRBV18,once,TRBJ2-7,CASSPGLYEQYF,TGTGCCAGCTCACCGGGCTTATACGAGCAGTACTTC
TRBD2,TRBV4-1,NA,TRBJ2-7,CASSQVGEGSYEQYF,TGCGCCAGCAGCCAAGTGGGGGAGGGCTCCTACGAGCAGTACTTC
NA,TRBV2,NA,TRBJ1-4,CASSRQEATNEKLFF,TGTGCCAGCAGTCGACAGGAAGCAACTAATGAAAAACTGTTTTTT
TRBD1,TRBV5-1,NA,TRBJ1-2,CASSSLGTDYGYTF,TGCGCCAGCAGCTCGCTTGGGACAGACTATGGCTACACCTTC
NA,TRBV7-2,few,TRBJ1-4,CASSLVGWGGKLFF,TGTGCCAGCAGCTTAGTTGGTTGGGGGGGGAAACTGTTTTTT
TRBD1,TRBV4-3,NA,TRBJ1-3,CASSQDRARGYGNTIYF,TGCGCCAGCAGCCAAGATCGAGCCAGGGGGTATGGAAACACCATATATTTT
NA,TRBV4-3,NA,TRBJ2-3,CASSLDSTLDTQYF,TGCGCCAGCAGCCTGGACTCAACCCTAGATACGCAGTATTTT
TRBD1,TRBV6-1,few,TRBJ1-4,CASSGGQGVKLFF,TGTGCCAGCAGTGGAGGACAGGGTGTAAAACTGTTTTTT
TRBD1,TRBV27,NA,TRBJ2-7,CASSLLGTGGLHEQYF,TGTGCCAGCAGTTTATTGGGGACAGGGGGCCTTCACGAGCAGTACTTC
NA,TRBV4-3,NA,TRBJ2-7,CASSQVHGYEQYF,TGCGCCAGCAGCCAAGTTCACGGTTACGAGCAGTACTTC
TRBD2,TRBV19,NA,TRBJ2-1,CASSISAGGYEQFF,TGTGCCAGTAGTATCTCTGCGGGGGGATATGAGCAGTTCTTC
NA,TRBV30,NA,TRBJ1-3,CAWTDSNGNTIYF,TGTGCCTGGACGGACAGTAATGGAAACACCATATATTTT
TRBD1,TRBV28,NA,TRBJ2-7,CASSRGQTILTYEQYF,TGTGCCAGCAGCCGGGGACAGACCATATTGACCTACGAGCAGTACTTC
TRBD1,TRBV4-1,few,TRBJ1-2,CASSQSLLRDSYGYTF,TGCGCCAGCAGCCAATCCCTCCTACGGGACAGCTATGGCTACACCTTC
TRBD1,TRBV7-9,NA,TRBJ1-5,CASSLSGGTGGGQPQHF,TGTGCCAGCAGCCTCTCGGGCGGGACAGGGGGCGGTCAGCCCCAGCATTTT
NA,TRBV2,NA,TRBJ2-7,CASSVRSEQYF,TGTGCCAGCAGTGTGCGCTCCGAGCAGTACTTC
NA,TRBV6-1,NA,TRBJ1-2,CASTASPLTNYGYTF,TGTGCCAGCACAGCGTCCCCCTTAACTAACTATGGCTACACCTTC
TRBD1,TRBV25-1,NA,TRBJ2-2,CASSVTGYTGELFF,TGTGCCAGCAGTGTGACAGGGTACACCGGGGAGCTGTTTTTT
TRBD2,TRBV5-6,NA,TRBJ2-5,CASSLVAGGQETQYF,TGTGCCAGCAGCTTGGTGGCGGGGGGCCAGGAGACCCAGTACTTC
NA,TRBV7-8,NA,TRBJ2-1,CASSLVGVPYNEQFF,TGTGCCAGCAGCTTAGTGGGAGTACCATACAATGAGCAGTTCTTC
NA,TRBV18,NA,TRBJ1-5,CASSPTPAGQGQPQHF,TGTGCCAGCTCACCCACTCCTGCAGGCCAAGGTCAGCCCCAGCATTTT
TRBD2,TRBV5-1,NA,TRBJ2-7,CASSATSGEVSYEQYF,TGCGCCAGCAGCGCCACTAGCGGGGAAGTATCCTACGAGCAGTACTTC
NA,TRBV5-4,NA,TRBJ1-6,CASSSFRTDSPLHF,TGTGCCAGCAGCTCGTTTCGGACAGATTCACCCCTCCACTTT
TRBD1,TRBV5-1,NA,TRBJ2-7,CASSVRQGPYEQYF,TGCGCCAGCAGCGTTAGACAGGGCCCGTACGAGCAGTACTTC
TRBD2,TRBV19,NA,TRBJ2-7,CASGISGTYEQYF,TGTGCCAGTGGGATAAGCGGGACCTACGAGCAGTACTTC
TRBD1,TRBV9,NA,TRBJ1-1,CASSPNDRGETTTLEAFF,TGTGCCAGCAGCCCTAACGACAGGGGGGAAACGACCACCCTTGAAGCTTTCTTT